This T cell receptor beta chain was documented in a study of molecular identifiers for immune sequencing clone quantification. Naive CD8 T cells, phenotype CD8+CD4-CCR7+CD45RA+, were sorted. This clonotype was observed at least ten times. TCRdb analysed the PCR reads with MiXCR anew, one entry per CDR3 protein. The profile shows over 70,000 distinct CDR3 sequences, nearly 25% of them singletons. Germline assignment: CDR1 MNHEY and CDR2 SVGAGI. The CDR3 runs 15 residues. The junction had 10 bases not matched to a gene; V was cut back by 7 bases and J by 6 bases. Sequencing was carried out using naive CD8+ T cells from blood, with Jurkat cell RNA spiked in. Subset defined: FACS-sorted CD8+CD4-CCR7+CD45RA+ naive T cells. The receptor was isolated from a human donor in good health. Some libraries in this study had Jurkat cell RNA spiked in. The chain recombines TRBV6-5 with TRBJ2-3, with 10 bases fitting TRBD2. The chain's CDR3 is CASTPIAGGPDTQYF. Here the CDR3 DNA reads TGTGCCAGCACCCCGATAGCGGGGGGCCCCGATACGCAGTATTTT.